The 2 T cell receptor beta chains reported below all come from one sample, sequenced in a study of T cells in Graves' hyperthyroidism and ophthalmopathy (dated by TCRdb to about 2019). Receptor libraries were prepared by multiplex PCR. The instrument given in TCRdb is Illumina HiSeq 2000. The TCR beta CDR3 regions were amplified from RNA transcripts. The first round of RT-PCR for the TCR CDR3 was performed with the HTBI primer set and the Qiagen OneStep RT-PCR kit. TCRdb applied fastp at Q25 and MiXCR to the public reads, then kept only in-frame beta chains. Every CDR3 protein is listed once, alongside the most common genes and DNA of its rows. The sample table contains under 350,000 distinct CDR3 sequences; only one count was recorded for approximately 13% of them. The ten largest make up roughly 7.7% of the sample. The sequenced sample was blood. These receptors were taken from a middle-aged woman with Graves' hyperthyroidism.

This clonotype was counted ten times or more. The chain recombines TRBV28 with TRBJ1-2, with 10 bases identical to TRBD1. Germline V CDR1 and CDR2: MDHEN, SYDVKM. V trimming: 6 bases; J trimming: 7 bases; junction bases outside the gene matches: 11. The CDR3 length is 15 residues. The CDR3 loop is CASRRTGTGVFGYTF. CDR3 nucleotides: TGTGCCAGCAGGAGGACCGGGACAGGGGTGTTTGGCTACACCTTC.

This clonotype was picked up a small number of times. The V call is TRBV20-1, the J call TRBJ1-2; D may be TRBD1 (5 bases). The length of the CDR3 is 13 residues. V was cut by 3 bases and J by 10 bases, with 18 bases left in between. Germline assignment: CDR1 DFQATT and CDR2 SNEGSKA (reference sequence). The CDR3 coding sequence is TGCAGTGCTAGGGCCGGGGGACTGACACACTACACCTTC. It specifies CSARAGGLTHYTF.